This T cell receptor beta chain was found in a study of blood T cell repertoires in COVID-19. The wider study: Acute-phase and convalescent COVID-19 samples originated in the United States, Italy and Spain. Sample material is recorded as cDNA or gDNA derived from T cells, B-cell-depleted T cells, or PBMCs.

Authors' processing steps: Reference gene primers were amplified, and this amplification served to estimate nucleated cell counts. Some clones are missing from TCRdb's copy, which holds only in-frame ones; the method was immunoSEQ multiplex PCR. That table supplies the V and J calls and clone size; D and trimming were determined from the DNA. The repertoire includes some 150,000 clones, roughly nine tenths of them detected once, and roughly 3% sits in the top ten. Germline assignment: CDR1 SGHTS and CDR2 YDEGEE. V dropped 5 bases and J dropped 2; count of bases not matched to a gene: 4. The CDR3 is 15 residues long.

Material: peripheral blood. The gene calls are TRBV5-8 and TRBJ2-1; 10 bases fit TRBD2. The source of this sequence is a woman aged 55-69 years with active COVID-19. The chain's CDR3 is CASRPGLAPYNEQFF. CDR3 nucleotide sequence: TGTGCCAGCAGGCCGGGACTAGCGCCCTACAATGAGCAGTTCTTC.